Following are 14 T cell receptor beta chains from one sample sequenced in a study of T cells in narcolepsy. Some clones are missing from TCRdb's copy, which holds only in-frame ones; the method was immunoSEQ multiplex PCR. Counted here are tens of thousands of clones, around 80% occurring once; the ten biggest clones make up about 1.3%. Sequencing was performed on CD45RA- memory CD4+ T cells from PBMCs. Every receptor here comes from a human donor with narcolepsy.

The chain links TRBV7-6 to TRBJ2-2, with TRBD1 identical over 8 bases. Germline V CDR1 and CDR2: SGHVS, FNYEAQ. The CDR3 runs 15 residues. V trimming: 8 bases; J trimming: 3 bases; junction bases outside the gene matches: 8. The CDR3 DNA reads TGTGCCAGCCGGTCGACAGGGGCGGACACCGGGGAGCTGTTTTTT. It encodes CASRSTGADTGELFF.

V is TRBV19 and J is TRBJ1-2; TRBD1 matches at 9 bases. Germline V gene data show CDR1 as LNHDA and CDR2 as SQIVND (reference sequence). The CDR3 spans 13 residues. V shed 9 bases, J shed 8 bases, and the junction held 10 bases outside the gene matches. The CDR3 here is CASVPGQGGGYTF. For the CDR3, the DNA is TGTGCCAGCGTACCGGGACAGGGAGGAGGCTACACCTTC.

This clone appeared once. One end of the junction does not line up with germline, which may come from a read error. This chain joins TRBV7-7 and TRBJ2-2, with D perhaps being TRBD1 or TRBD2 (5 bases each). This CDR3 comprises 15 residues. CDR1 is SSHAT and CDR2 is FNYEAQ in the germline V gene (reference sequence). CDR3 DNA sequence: TGTGCTAGCAGCTTAGGTCGTGAGGGGACCGGGGAGCTGTTTTTT. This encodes CASSLGREGTGELFF.

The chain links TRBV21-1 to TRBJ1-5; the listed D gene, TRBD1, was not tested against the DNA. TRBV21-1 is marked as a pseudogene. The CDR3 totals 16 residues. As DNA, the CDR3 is TGTGCCAGCAGCAAAAAGGGACAGCTGTCGAATCAGCCCCAGCATTTT. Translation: CASSKKGQLSNQPQHF.

As DNA, the CDR3 is TGCGCCAGCAGCGCAGGACAGGGTGGTTTGCAGCCCCAGCATTTT. Its translation is CASSAGQGGLQPQHF. This chain uses TRBV5-1 with TRBJ1-5; the match to TRBD1 covers 8 bases. Germline CDR1 is SGHRS and CDR2 is YFSETQ. With 4 bases clipped from V and 7 bases from J, the junction kept 10 bases outside the gene matches. This CDR3 spans 15 amino acids.

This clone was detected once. CDR3 in amino acids: CASSQERSSTDTQYF. CDR3 in DNA: TGTGCCAGCAGCCAAGAGCGCAGCAGCACAGATACGCAGTATTTT. This chain joins TRBV4-2 and TRBJ2-3, with no clear D. Germline-derived CDR1 and CDR2 are LGHNA and YNFKEQ. V was shortened by 0 bases and J by 0 bases, with 7 bases between the two germline ends. This CDR3 contains 15 residues.

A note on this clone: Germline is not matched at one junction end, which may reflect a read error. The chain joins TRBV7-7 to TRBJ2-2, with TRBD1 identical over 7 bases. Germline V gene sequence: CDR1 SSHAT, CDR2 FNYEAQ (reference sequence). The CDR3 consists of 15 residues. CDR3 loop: CASSPRTGNTGELFF. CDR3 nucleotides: TGTGCTAGCAGCCCACGGACAGGGAACACCGGGGAGCTGTTTTTT.

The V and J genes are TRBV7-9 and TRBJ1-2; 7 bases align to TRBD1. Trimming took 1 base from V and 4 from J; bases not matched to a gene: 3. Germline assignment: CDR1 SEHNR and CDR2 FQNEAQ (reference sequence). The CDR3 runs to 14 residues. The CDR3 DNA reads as TGTGCCAGCAGCTTAGGACAGGGAGGCTATGGCTACACCTTC. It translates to CASSLGQGGYGYTF.

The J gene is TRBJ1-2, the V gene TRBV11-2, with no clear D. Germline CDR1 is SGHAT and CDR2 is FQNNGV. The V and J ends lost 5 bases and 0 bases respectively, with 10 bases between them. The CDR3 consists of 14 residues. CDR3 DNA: TGTGCCAGCAGCCCCGAATGGTCTAACTATGGCTACACCTTC. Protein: CASSPEWSNYGYTF.

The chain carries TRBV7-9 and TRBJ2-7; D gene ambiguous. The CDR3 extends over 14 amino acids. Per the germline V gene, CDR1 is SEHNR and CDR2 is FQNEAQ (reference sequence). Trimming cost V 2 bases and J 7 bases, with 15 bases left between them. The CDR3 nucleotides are TGTGCCAGCAGCTTATCGACGGTCCTACGAGAGCAGTACTTC. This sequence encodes CASSLSTVLREQYF. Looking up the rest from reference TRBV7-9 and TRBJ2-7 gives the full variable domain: DTGVSQNPRHKITKRGQNVTFRCDPISEHNRLYWYRQTLGQGPEFLTYFQNEAQLEKSRLLSDRFSAERPKGSFSTLEIQRTEQGDSAMYLCASSLSTVLREQYFGPGTRLTVT.

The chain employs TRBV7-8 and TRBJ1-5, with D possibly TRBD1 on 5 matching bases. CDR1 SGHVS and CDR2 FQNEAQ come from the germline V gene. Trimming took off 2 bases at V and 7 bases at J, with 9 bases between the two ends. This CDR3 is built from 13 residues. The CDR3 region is CASSLWGDQPQHF. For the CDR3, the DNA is TGTGCCAGCAGCTTATGGGGGGACCAGCCCCAGCATTTT.

The CDR3 protein is CASSQDLWGQGDGEQFF. The DNA for the CDR3 is TGTGCCAGCAGCCAAGATCTTTGGGGACAGGGGGACGGTGAGCAGTTCTTC. The rearrangement links TRBV4-2 to TRBJ2-1; 11 bases are shared with TRBD1. Trimming removed 0 bases from V and 9 bases from J; junction bases left unmatched: 10. This CDR3 contains 17 residues. In germline, CDR1 is LGHNA, CDR2 YNFKEQ.

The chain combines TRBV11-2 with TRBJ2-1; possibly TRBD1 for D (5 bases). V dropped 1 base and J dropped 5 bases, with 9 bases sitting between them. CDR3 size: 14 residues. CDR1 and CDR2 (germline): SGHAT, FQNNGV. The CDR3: CASSLVPRDNEQFF. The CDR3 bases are TGTGCCAGCAGCTTAGTACCCAGGGACAATGAGCAGTTCTTC.

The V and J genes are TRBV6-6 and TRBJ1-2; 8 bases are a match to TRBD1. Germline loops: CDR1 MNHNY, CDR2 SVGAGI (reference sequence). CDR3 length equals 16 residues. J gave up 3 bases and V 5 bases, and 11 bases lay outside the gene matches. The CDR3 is CASSPGSRGRHYGYTF. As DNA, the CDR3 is TGTGCCAGCAGTCCCGGGTCCAGGGGGCGCCACTATGGCTACACCTTC.